The 9 T cell receptor beta chains listed next were all sequenced from one sample in a study of cytomegalovirus exposure and HLA in healthy donors. The primer mix had 60 Vbeta and 13 Jbeta primers. Profiling relied on immunoSEQ multiplex PCR, and the TCRdb table lists in-frame clones only, not all of them. The profile covers around 91,000 clones, with over 75% appearing a single time and less than 5.5% taken by the ten largest. The sequenced sample was PBMCs. These receptors originate from a male donor in good health and CMV-seropositive.

The chain links TRBV7-9 to TRBJ2-6; 9 bases agree with TRBD2. Trimming took 3 bases from V and 4 from J; bases not matched to a gene: 13. The germline gives CDR1 SEHNR, CDR2 FQNEAQ (reference sequence). The CDR3 sequence is 19 residues long. The CDR3 loop reads CASSFNLGLAKTGANVLTF. The CDR3 DNA sequence: TGTGCCAGCAGCTTTAACCTGGGACTAGCAAAAACCGGGGCCAACGTCCTGACTTTC.

The chain recombines TRBV7-3 with TRBJ2-2; TRBD1 matches at 7 bases. Germline-derived CDR1 and CDR2 are SGHTA and FQGTGA. Germline trimming cut 5 bases from V and 6 bases from J; bases unmatched to any gene: 6. This CDR3 is 14 amino acids long. DNA for the CDR3: TGTGCCAGCAGCACCGACAGGGCGGCCGGGGAGCTGTTTTTT. Its protein is CASSTDRAAGELFF.

The chain couples TRBV7-2 to TRBJ1-3, with D perhaps TRBD1 (5 bases). CDR3 size: 15 residues. V lost 7 bases, J lost 0 bases, and 13 bases lay in between. Germline values: CDR1 SGHTA, CDR2 FQGNSA. The CDR3 protein is CASTLGGHSGNTIYF. Written as DNA, the CDR3 is TGTGCCAGCACGTTGGGGGGTCACTCTGGAAACACCATATATTTT.

The chain employs TRBV5-8 and TRBJ2-5, with 7 positions matching TRBD2. Trimming removed 1 base from V and 5 bases from J; junction bases left unmatched: 17. Germline V gene sequence: CDR1 SGHTS, CDR2 YDEGEE. CDR3 length equals 18 residues. CDR3 DNA sequence: TGTGCCAGCAGCTTGTTGTGGCTAGCGGAGAGCAGACGGGAGACCCAGTACTTC. It translates to CASSLLWLAESRRETQYF. Complete variable domain (other parts from reference TRBV5-8 and TRBJ2-5): EAGVTQSPTHLIKTRGQQATLRCSPISGHTSVYWYQQALGLGLQFLLWYDEGEERNRGNFPPRFSGRQFPNYSSELNVNALELEDSALYLCASSLLWLAESRRETQYFGPGTRLLVL.

The chain carries TRBV5-4 and TRBJ2-5, with a weak D call TRBD2 (6 bases). Germline V gene lookup returns CDR1 SGHNT and CDR2 YYREEE (reference sequence). The V gene lost 4 bases and the J gene lost 5 bases, with 24 bases spanning the gap. The CDR3 is 17 residues long. The CDR3 spells CASSGGSRHGLRETQYF. CDR3 nucleotides: TGTGCCAGCAGCGGGGGGAGTAGACACGGATTACGGGAGACCCAGTACTTC.

This chain joins TRBV7-2 and TRBJ1-2; TRBD1 might be the D (6 bases). Trimming pared 5 bases from V and 6 bases from J, leaving 22 bases between. Germline V CDR1 and CDR2: SGHTA, FQGNSA. This CDR3 is built from 16 residues. In nucleotides, the CDR3 is TGTGCCAGCAGCCCGTCCGGGGGGCGCAGAGCCGATGGCTACACCTTC. It codes for CASSPSGGRRADGYTF. Supplemented by reference TRBV7-2 and TRBJ1-2, the full variable domain reads GAGVSQSPSNKVTEKGKDVELRCDPISGHTALYWYRQSLGQGLEFLIYFQGNSAPDKSGLPSDRFSAERTGGSVSTLTIQRTQQEDSAVYLCASSPSGGRRADGYTFGSGTRLTVV.

The chain employs TRBV6-1 and TRBJ2-5; no firm D call. The J call is in doubt because the DNA end fits TRBJ2-7 better. Germline V lookup: CDR1 MNHNS, CDR2 SASEGT. CDR3 length equals 13 residues. This chain's CDR3 is CASSEGRTYEQYF. The CDR3 DNA follows: TGTGCCAGCAGTGAGGGCCGAACCTACGAGCAGTACTTC.

This clone appeared a single time. This chain uses TRBV6-5 with TRBJ2-1; TRBD2 aligns across 9 bases. The trim removed 1 base at V and 5 bases at J, leaving 3 bases unmatched. CDR1 and CDR2 from the germline V gene are MNHEY and SVGAGI. The CDR3 is 15 amino acids. The CDR3 DNA is TGTGCCAGCAGTTACTGGCGGGAGGGGGACAATGAGCAGTTCTTC. Its translation: CASSYWREGDNEQFF.

The V gene is TRBV6-1, the J gene TRBJ2-1; D is perhaps TRBD2 (7 bases). This CDR3 contains 17 residues. The germline V gene has CDR1 MNHNS and CDR2 SASEGT. Trimming stripped 1 base from V and 5 bases from J, with 18 bases between. The CDR3 region is CASSEVNGGGGHNEQFF. The CDR3 DNA reads TGTGCCAGCAGTGAAGTAAACGGGGGCGGGGGACACAATGAGCAGTTCTTC.